This T cell receptor (beta chain) appears in the sequencing data of a study of OX40 agonist ivuxolimab in advanced cancers. Study-wide background: The patients got ivuxolimab, which is an agonistic anti-OX40 (CD134) antibody. Of the patients, three showed partial responses, one with hepatocellular carcinoma and two with cutaneous melanoma. Whole-study findings and limits: CD8+ T cells showed, on average, more clonal expansion than CD4+ cells. Clonal expansion was seen in CD4+ and CD8+ blood T cells by week 6 at 0.1 to 3.0 mg/kg.

Comments on this clone: What it binds is unknown.

The CDR3 loop spans 13 amino acids. Trimming stripped 2 bases from V and 3 bases from J, with 7 bases between. From germline, CDR1 is MNHNS and CDR2 SASEGT. Profiling relied on immunoSEQ multiplex PCR, and the TCRdb table lists in-frame clones only, not all of them. The table records 30,000 to 40,000 clones, roughly 84% of them present only once. The chain employs TRBV6-1 and TRBJ1-1; D is uncertain. The material sequenced was CD4+ or CD8+ T cells sorted from blood, taken in a trial of the OX40 agonist ivuxolimab. The sequence was obtained from an adult with an advanced solid tumor such as melanoma, head and neck, liver or kidney cancer. CDR3 sequence: CASSEWWDTEAFF. CDR3 coding DNA: TGTGCCAGCAGTGAATGGTGGGACACTGAAGCTTTCTTT.